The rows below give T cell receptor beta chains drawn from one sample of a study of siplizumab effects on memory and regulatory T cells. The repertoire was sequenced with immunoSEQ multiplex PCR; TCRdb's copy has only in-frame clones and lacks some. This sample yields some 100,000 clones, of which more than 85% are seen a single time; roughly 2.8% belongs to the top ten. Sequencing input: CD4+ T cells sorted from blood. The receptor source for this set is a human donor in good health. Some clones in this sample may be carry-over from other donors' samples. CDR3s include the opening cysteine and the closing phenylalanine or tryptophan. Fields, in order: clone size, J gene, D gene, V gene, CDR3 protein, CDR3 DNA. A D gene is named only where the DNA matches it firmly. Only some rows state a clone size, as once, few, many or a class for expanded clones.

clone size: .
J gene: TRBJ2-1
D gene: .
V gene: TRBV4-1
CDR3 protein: CASSRLLADNEQFF
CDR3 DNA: TGCGCCAGCAGCCGACTATTAGCGGACAATGAGCAGTTCTTC

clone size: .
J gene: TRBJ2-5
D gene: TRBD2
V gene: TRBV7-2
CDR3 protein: CASSRVAGVGETQYF
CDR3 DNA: TGTGCCAGCAGCAGGGTAGCGGGAGTCGGGGAGACCCAGTACTTC

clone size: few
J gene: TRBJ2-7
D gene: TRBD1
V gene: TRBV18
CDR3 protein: CASSRGSAGGSYEQYF
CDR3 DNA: TGTGCCAGCTCACGCGGGTCGGCAGGGGGCAGCTACGAGCAGTACTTC

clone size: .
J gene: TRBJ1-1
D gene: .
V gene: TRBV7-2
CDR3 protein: CASSLSPLRGMNTEAFF
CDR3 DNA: TGTGCCAGCAGCTTATCGCCGCTAAGGGGAATGAACACTGAAGCTTTCTTT

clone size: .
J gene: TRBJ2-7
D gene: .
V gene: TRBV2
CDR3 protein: CASSPLRDGEQYF
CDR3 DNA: TGTGCCAGCAGTCCTTTGCGGGACGGGGAGCAGTACTTC

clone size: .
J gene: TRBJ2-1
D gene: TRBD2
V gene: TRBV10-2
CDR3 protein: CASKWGLAGRTFSYNEQFF
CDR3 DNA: TGCGCCAGCAAATGGGGGCTAGCGGGCCGTACCTTCTCCTACAATGAGCAGTTCTTC

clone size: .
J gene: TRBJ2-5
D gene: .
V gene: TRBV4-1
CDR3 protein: CASSQEWVGQGQETQYF
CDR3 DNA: TGCGCCAGCAGCCAAGAATGGGTGGGGCAGGGCCAAGAGACCCAGTACTTC

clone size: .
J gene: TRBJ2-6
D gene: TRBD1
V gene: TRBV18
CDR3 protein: CASSPGQGLSSGANVLTF
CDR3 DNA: TGTGCCAGCTCACCGGGACAGGGTTTGAGCTCTGGGGCCAACGTCCTGACTTTC

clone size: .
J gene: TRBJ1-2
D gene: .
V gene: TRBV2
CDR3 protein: CASSPEYGYTF
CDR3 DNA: TGTGCCAGCAGTCCAGAGTATGGCTACACCTTC

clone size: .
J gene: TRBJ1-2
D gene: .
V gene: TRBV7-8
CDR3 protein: CASNPIRGSSNYGYTF
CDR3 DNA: TGTGCCAGCAACCCTATTCGGGGCTCTTCTAACTATGGCTACACCTTC

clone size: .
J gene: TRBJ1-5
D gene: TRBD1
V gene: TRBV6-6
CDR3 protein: CASSLDRPNSNQPQHF
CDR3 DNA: TGTGCCAGCAGCTTGGACAGGCCGAATAGCAATCAGCCCCAGCATTTT

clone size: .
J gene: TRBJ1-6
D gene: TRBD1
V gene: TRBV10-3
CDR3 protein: CAISEEGQGNSPLHF
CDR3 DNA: TGTGCCATCAGTGAAGAAGGACAGGGTAATTCACCCCTCCACTTT

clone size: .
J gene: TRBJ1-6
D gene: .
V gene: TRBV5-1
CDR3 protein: CASSPRTENSPLHF
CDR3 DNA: TGCGCCAGCAGCCCCAGGACGGAGAATTCACCCCTCCACTTT

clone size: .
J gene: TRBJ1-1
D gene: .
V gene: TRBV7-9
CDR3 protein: CASSEVGETEAFF
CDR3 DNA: TGTGCCAGCAGCGAGGTTGGGGAAACTGAAGCTTTCTTT

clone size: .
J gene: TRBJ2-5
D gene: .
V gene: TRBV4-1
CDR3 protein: CASNRATGYETQYF
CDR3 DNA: TGCGCCAGCAACCGGGCTACAGGGTACGAGACCCAGTACTTC

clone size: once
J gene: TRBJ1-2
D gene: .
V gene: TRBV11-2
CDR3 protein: CASSLDNWGGCGYTF
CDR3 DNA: TGTGCCAGCAGTTTAGATAACTGGGGAGGATGCGGCTACACCTTC

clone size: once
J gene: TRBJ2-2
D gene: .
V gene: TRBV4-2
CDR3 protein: CASSLEVRGNTGELFF
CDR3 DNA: TGTGCCAGCAGCCTTGAAGTGAGAGGGAACACCGGGGAGCTGTTTTTT

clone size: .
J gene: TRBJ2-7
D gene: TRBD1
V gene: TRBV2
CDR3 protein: CASQLDRGLGAEQYF
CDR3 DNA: TGTGCCAGCCAGCTGGACAGGGGGCTTGGGGCCGAGCAGTACTTC

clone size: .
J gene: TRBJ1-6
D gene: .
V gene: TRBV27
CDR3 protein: CASSLSYSSNSPLHF
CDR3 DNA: TGTGCCAGCAGTTTATCTTACAGCTCGAATTCACCCCTCCACTTT

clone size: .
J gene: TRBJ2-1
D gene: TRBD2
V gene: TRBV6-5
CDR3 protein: CASRLAGGTNEQFF
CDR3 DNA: TGTGCCAGCCGACTAGCGGGAGGAACCAATGAGCAGTTCTTC

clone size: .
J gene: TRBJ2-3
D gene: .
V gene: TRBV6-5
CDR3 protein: CASTQGWGFTDTQYF
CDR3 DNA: TGTGCCAGCACTCAAGGCTGGGGCTTCACAGATACGCAGTATTTT

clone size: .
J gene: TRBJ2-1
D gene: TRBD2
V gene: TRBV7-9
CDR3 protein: CASSRVAGVTHEQFF
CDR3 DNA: TGTGCCAGCAGCCGCGTAGCGGGAGTGACGCATGAGCAGTTCTTC

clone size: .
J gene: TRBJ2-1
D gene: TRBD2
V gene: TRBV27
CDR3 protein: CASSPRTSGDEQFF
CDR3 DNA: TGTGCCAGCAGCCCTCGGACTAGTGGGGATGAGCAGTTCTTC